This T cell receptor beta chain was profiled in a study of shared clonotypes between healthy human individuals. Regarding this clone: Its matching antigen is unknown.

Study-wide results and caveats: Sharing across a few donors was seen in roughly 5% of naive CD4 clonotypes. Some clonotypes were shared by all four sorted-subset donors, while others were not shared. The non-shared ones had lower generation probabilities than the shared ones. Richness estimates generally favored naive over memory subsets.

Repertoires were generated with immunoSEQ multiplex PCR, while TCRdb's copy carries only in-frame clones and drops some. The sample has more than 90,000 clones, roughly 69% seen once. The CDR3 is 12 residues long. CD8 memory was a combination that joined CD45RO+ cells with CCR7-negative CD45RA+ TemRA cells. This clonotype was sampled from a man aged 25 to 40 in good health. The chain uses TRBV5-3 and TRBJ2-7, with 9 bases lining up with TRBD2. TRBV5-3 carries the ORF label, with uncertain function. Source material: memory CD8+ T cells sorted from blood. Subset reported: CD45RO+ cells pooled with CCR7-negative TemRA cells. This chain's CDR3 is CATGLAPYEQYF. CDR3 DNA sequence: TGTGCTACAGGACTAGCGCCTTACGAGCAGTACTTC.